The 29 T cell receptor beta chains listed next were all sequenced from one sample in a study of shared clonotypes between healthy human individuals (TCRdb year 2020). The library was built by means of the immunoSEQ multiplex PCR assay. TCRdb carries this immuneACCESS record with in-frame sequences only. Its versions omit some clonotypes, under half of them owing to an unresolved V gene in the studies checked, with the rest unexplained. The sample table lists around 2.5 million clones, 80% to 95% of them with a count of one. Of the sample, 0.36% falls within the top ten clones. The sequencing sample was made of naive CD4+ T cells from PBMCs. The sample's cell subset or site label is to be understood as: CD45RA+ positively selected. These receptors were collected from a man younger than 30 in good health. Some clones in this sample may be carry-over from other donors' samples.

This chain links TRBV15 with TRBJ2-6; D is possibly TRBD2 (5 bases). CDR1 is LNHNV, CDR2 YYDKDF, per germline (reference sequence). V lost 0 bases and J lost 2, with 11 bases in between. The CDR3 contains 17 residues. DNA of the CDR3: TGTGCCACCAGCAGAGATCAAATCGGGGCTGGGGCCAACGTCCTGACTTTC. Translation: CATSRDQIGAGANVLTF.

The CDR3 DNA reads as TGTGCCAGCAGTTTGGCGGCATCCCAAGATACGCAGTATTTT. It encodes CASSLAASQDTQYF. The J gene is TRBJ2-3, the V gene TRBV28; unclear D gene. The length of the CDR3 is 14 residues. Trimming shortened V by 3 bases and J by 5 bases, and 12 bases separated the two germline ends. Germline CDR1 MDHEN, CDR2 SYDVKM.

To note about this clone: Different DNA sequences within this sample yield the same CDR3. The V and J genes are TRBV30 and TRBJ2-2, with D unresolved. Trimming removed 5 bases at V and 2 bases at J, with 3 bases between. CDR1 is GTSNPN, CDR2 SVGIG, per germline (reference sequence). This CDR3 spans 11 amino acids. CDR3 DNA sequence: TGTGCCTGGGGAAACACCGGGGAGCTGTTTTTT. It translates to CAWGNTGELFF. Supplemented by reference TRBV30 and TRBJ2-2, the full variable domain reads SQTIHQWPATLVQPVGSPLSLECTVEGTSNPNLYWYRQAAGRGLQLLFYSVGIGQISSEVPQNLSASRPQDRQFILSSKKLLLSDSGFYLCAWGNTGELFFGEGSRLTVL.

V usage is TRBV27 and J usage is TRBJ2-7, with 10 nucleotides matching TRBD1. The germline V gene has CDR1 MNHEY and CDR2 SMNVEV (reference sequence). The J segment lost 4 bases and the V segment lost 6 bases, leaving 6 bases of the junction unmatched. The CDR3 loop spans 14 amino acids. The DNA of the CDR3 is TGTGCCAGCAGGCCCGGGACAGGGGCATACGAGCAGTACTTC. It translates to CASRPGTGAYEQYF.

The V and J genes are TRBV29-1 and TRBJ2-7; the match to TRBD2 covers 8 bases. CDR3 length: 15 amino acids. The V segment lost 3 bases and the J segment 2 bases; nucleotides outside the gene matches: 9. Germline V gives CDR1 SQVTM, CDR2 ANQGSEA. The CDR3 region is CSVEGGAGDPYEQYF. In nucleotides, the CDR3 is TGCAGCGTTGAGGGCGGAGCGGGAGACCCCTACGAGCAGTACTTC.

V is TRBV18 and J is TRBJ2-5; D is possibly TRBD2 (6 bases). V shed 6 bases and J shed 5 bases, with 13 bases lying between them. The CDR3 length is 13 residues. Germline V gene lookup returns CDR1 KGHSH and CDR2 LQKENI. The CDR3 sequence is CASSPGLFETQYF. The DNA of the CDR3 is TGTGCCAGCTCCCCGGGACTCTTTGAGACCCAGTACTTC.

The chain has TRBV4-3 and TRBJ1-1; D is undetermined. Trimming removed 4 bases at V and 1 base at J, with 10 bases between. The V gene's germline CDR1 is LGHNA and CDR2 YSLEER. The CDR3 is 14 amino acids. The CDR3 bases are TGCGCCAGCAGCCGCCGACTGGAGAACACTGAAGCTTTCTTT. As protein: CASSRRLENTEAFF.

This chain uses TRBV28 with TRBJ1-1, with D perhaps TRBD1 (6 bases). This CDR3 region has 15 residues. Trimming shortened V by 7 bases and J by 1 base, and 16 bases separated the two germline ends. The germline gives CDR1 MDHEN, CDR2 SYDVKM. The CDR3 spells CASIEGGASNTEAFF. The CDR3 bases are TGTGCCAGCATTGAGGGGGGGGCCTCGAACACTGAAGCTTTCTTT. The whole variable domain, filled in from reference TRBV28 and TRBJ1-1, reads DVKVTQSSRYLVKRTGEKVFLECVQDMDHENMFWYRQDPGLGLRLIYFSYDVKMKEKGDIPEGYSVSREKKERFSLILESASTNQTSMYLCASIEGGASNTEAFFGQGTRLTVV.

This rearrangement joins TRBV5-1 to TRBJ1-1; a possible D gene is TRBD1 (6 bases). This CDR3 comprises 16 residues. V was pared by 1 base and J by 4 bases, with 17 bases between. Germline lookup yields CDR1 SGHRS and CDR2 YFSETQ. CDR3 in DNA: TGCGCCAGCAGCTTGCCTCCGGGCCGGGGGGCCACTGAAGCTTTCTTT. Its translation is CASSLPPGRGATEAFF.

The CDR3 reads CASSLYGPGGNTEAFF. As DNA, the CDR3 is TGTGCCAGCAGCTTATATGGTCCAGGGGGAAACACTGAAGCTTTCTTT. The chain employs TRBV7-3 and TRBJ1-1; TRBD1 matches at 7 bases. V shed 2 bases, J shed 2 bases, and the junction held 8 bases outside the gene matches. Germline V gene data show CDR1 as SGHTA and CDR2 as FQGTGA. The CDR3 contains 16 residues.

As to this clone: One base away lies a much larger clone, so this may be a sequencing read error. The chain uses TRBV7-2 and TRBJ2-5; D is unclear. The CDR3 contains 11 residues. Trimming took 4 bases from V and 3 from J, leaving 3 bases between them. Germline values: CDR1 SGHTA, CDR2 FQGNSA. CDR3 in DNA: TGTGCCAGCAGCTCCAAAGAGACCCAGTACTTC. It codes for CASSSKETQYF.

The chain has TRBV5-6 and TRBJ2-7; 7 nucleotides agree with TRBD1. The CDR3 is made up of 17 amino acids. The V and J ends lost 1 base and 0 bases, in that order; junction bases with no gene match: 10. CDR1 is SGHDT, CDR2 YYEEEE, per germline. In DNA form, the CDR3 reads TGTGCCAGCAGCTTGCTTTCCGGGACAGAAAACTCCTACGAGCAGTACTTC. It specifies CASSLLSGTENSYEQYF.

The CDR3, as DNA: TGCGCCAGCAGCACCTCGGCAGGGGGTTTGGGAAAACTGTTTTTT. It specifies CASSTSAGGLGKLFF. The genes are TRBV5-1 and TRBJ1-4; 7 nucleotides align to TRBD1. This CDR3 contains 15 residues. V gave up 4 bases and J gave up 10 bases; unmatched junction bases: 13. Germline loops: CDR1 SGHRS, CDR2 YFSETQ.

The V and J genes are TRBV6-1 and TRBJ2-7, with unresolved D. The V and J ends lost 4 bases and 1 base respectively, with 11 bases between them. The CDR3 has 14 residues. The germline V gene has CDR1 MNHNS and CDR2 SASEGT. Here the CDR3 DNA reads TGTGCCAGCAGTGGCTTGACGGGTTCCTACGAGCAGTACTTC. Translating it yields CASSGLTGSYEQYF.

Regarding this clone: Relative to the germline gene, one junction end is altered; a read error may explain this. This rearrangement joins TRBV4-2 to TRBJ2-1; D unresolved. The CDR3 runs to 15 residues. CDR1 and CDR2 (germline): LGHNA, YNFKEQ. The CDR3 protein is CASRQAFRVDNEQFF. CDR3 DNA sequence: TGTGCCAGCAGGCAAGCGTTTCGGGTTGACAATGAGCAGTTCTTC.

The rearrangement uses TRBV5-1 and TRBJ2-5; tentatively, D is TRBD2 (6 bases). CDR3 size: 13 residues. In germline, CDR1 is SGHRS, CDR2 YFSETQ. The V and J ends lost 8 bases and 2 bases respectively, with 13 bases between them. The DNA of the CDR3 is TGCGCCAGTACAATAGCGGAACAAGAGACCCAGTACTTC. Its protein is CASTIAEQETQYF.

Concerning this clone itself: The same CDR3 arises from other DNA sequences in this sample as well. The chain uses TRBV6-6 and TRBJ1-2; D call uncertain. Trimming left V 0 bases short and J 6 bases short, with 5 bases between. CDR3 size: 12 residues. Germline V gives CDR1 MNHNY, CDR2 SVGAGI (reference sequence). The DNA for the CDR3 is TGTGCCAGCAGTTACTCTGGGGATGGCTACACCTTC. Translated, it gives CASSYSGDGYTF.

The chain couples TRBV5-1 to TRBJ1-4; tentatively, D is TRBD1 (6 bases). The V gene lost 0 bases and the J gene lost 0 bases, with 15 bases spanning the gap. The CDR3 runs to 18 residues. Germline V gene lookup returns CDR1 SGHRS and CDR2 YFSETQ. The CDR3 region is CASSLAAGAGSTNEKLFF. In nucleotides, the CDR3 is TGCGCCAGCAGCTTGGCGGCAGGGGCAGGTTCAACTAATGAAAAACTGTTTTTT.

The chain uses TRBV19 and TRBJ1-4; 7 positions match TRBD1. V gave up 2 bases and J gave up 3 bases; unmatched junction bases: 3. Germline V gene data show CDR1 as LNHDA and CDR2 as SQIVND (reference sequence). The CDR3 sequence is 15 residues long. For the CDR3, the DNA is TGTGCCAGTAGTATACAACAGGGGCCTAATGAAAAACTGTTTTTT. This codes for CASSIQQGPNEKLFF.

Notes on this clone: Other DNA sequences within the sample encode an identical CDR3. This sequence joins TRBV7-2 and TRBJ2-7, with 9 positions matching TRBD1. V shed 5 bases and J 3 bases; nucleotides not matched to a gene: 5. Germline lookup yields CDR1 SGHTA and CDR2 FQGNSA. CDR3 size: 14 residues. CDR3 protein: CASSRDRVSYEQYF. The CDR3 DNA reads as TGTGCCAGCAGCCGGGACAGGGTTAGCTACGAGCAGTACTTC.

This chain uses TRBV5-1 with TRBJ1-2; TRBD1 matches at 9 bases. The trim removed 4 bases at V and 6 bases at J, leaving 4 bases unmatched. The CDR3 consists of 13 residues. CDR1 SGHRS and CDR2 YFSETQ come from the germline V gene. The CDR3 DNA is TGCGCCAGCAGCCGGGACAGGGAGGATGGCTACACCTTC. Translated: CASSRDREDGYTF.

Regarding this clone: Other DNA sequences of this sample code for an identical CDR3. The CDR3 reads CASSPPQGASYEQYF. CDR3 sequence (DNA): TGTGCCAGCTCACCACCGCAGGGGGCATCATACGAGCAGTACTTC. This chain links TRBV18 with TRBJ2-7, with 8 positions matching TRBD1. Per germline, CDR1 KGHSH and CDR2 LQKENI. The CDR3 loop spans 15 amino acids. The V and J ends lost 0 bases and 4 bases, in that order; junction bases with no gene match: 5.

This clone is a singleton in its sample. This rearrangement joins TRBV5-1 to TRBJ1-2; D is uncertain. The length of the CDR3 is 15 residues. The germline V gene has CDR1 SGHRS and CDR2 YFSETQ. The ends were cut back, 0 bases at V and 6 bases at J, with 15 bases in the middle. CDR3 protein: CASSLGSPIGNGYTF. The CDR3 nucleotides read TGCGCCAGCAGCTTGGGCTCACCCATCGGGAATGGCTACACCTTC.

In nucleotides, the CDR3 is TGTGCCAGCAGCGGACAGGAGGTGGACTATGGCTACACCTTC. Encoded protein: CASSGQEVDYGYTF. The genes are TRBV11-2 and TRBJ1-2; 7 nucleotides align to TRBD1. The CDR3 is 14 amino acids. Germline CDR1 is SGHAT and CDR2 is FQNNGV. With 5 bases clipped from V and 3 bases from J, the junction kept 6 bases outside the gene matches.

The chain joins TRBV5-1 to TRBJ2-1, with 7 bases lining up with TRBD1. The CDR3 loop spans 15 amino acids. With 5 bases clipped from V and 2 bases from J, the junction kept 7 bases outside the gene matches. From germline, CDR1 is SGHRS and CDR2 YFSETQ. In DNA form, the CDR3 reads TGCGCCAGCAGGGAATTTAGGGGGCCCTACAATGAGCAGTTCTTC. Its protein product is CASREFRGPYNEQFF.

The chain uses TRBV30 and TRBJ2-1; D ambiguous. Germline V gives CDR1 GTSNPN, CDR2 SVGIG (reference sequence). The CDR3 consists of 11 residues. Between the trimmed V and J ends, which lost 4 bases and 10 bases, there was a span of 11 bases. The CDR3 DNA is TGTGCCTGGACGGAGCGAACGGAGCAGTTCTTC. Its protein product is CAWTERTEQFF.

This clone came up once. The V gene is TRBV28, the J gene TRBJ1-5, with D hard to call. There are 15 residues in the CDR3. The germline CDR1 and CDR2 sequences are MDHEN and SYDVKM. Trimming took off 6 bases at V and 7 bases at J, with 19 bases between the two ends. The CDR3 here is CASRPTRGEGQPQHF. The CDR3 nucleotides are TGTGCCAGCAGACCTACCCGTGGGGAGGGCCAGCCCCAGCATTTT.

CDR3 DNA sequence: TGTGCCAGCAGAAATCGGCGGGGGAACTACGAGCAGTACTTC. Translated, it gives CASRNRRGNYEQYF. The chain employs TRBV6-5 and TRBJ2-7; 7 bases agree with TRBD2. Trimming cost V 6 bases and J 3 bases; bases outside gene matches: 8. The CDR3 has 14 amino acids. The germline V gene has CDR1 MNHEY and CDR2 SVGAGI.

The chain recombines TRBV10-1 with TRBJ2-7, with 10 positions matching TRBD2. The CDR3 has 15 residues. Germline CDR1 and CDR2: WNHNN and SYGVQD (reference sequence). After removal of 3 bases from V and 4 bases from J, the junction contained 6 bases not matched to a gene. The CDR3: CASSDPSGSGYEQYF. In DNA form, the CDR3 reads TGCGCCAGCAGTGATCCTAGCGGGAGTGGTTACGAGCAGTACTTC.